This T cell receptor beta chain was obtained from a study of technical replicates of blood from a few donors. The method was immunoSEQ multiplex PCR; TCRdb's version includes in-frame clones alone and lacks a portion of them. Of fewer than 95,000 clones listed, about 91% are singletons. This TCR was recovered from a human donor in good health. The sequencing sample was made of T cells isolated from PBMCs.

The CDR3 sequence: CARGDGLAGDKYSYEQYF. Here the CDR3 DNA reads TGTGCCAGGGGCGACGGACTAGCGGGAGATAAGTACTCCTACGAGCAGTACTTC. The chain joins TRBV5-6 to TRBJ2-7, with TRBD2 matching over 13 bases. The CDR3 runs 18 residues. With 8 bases clipped from V and 0 bases from J, the junction kept 14 bases outside the gene matches. Germline CDR1 is SGHDT and CDR2 is YYEEEE.